This T cell receptor (beta chain) was identified during a study of T cell changes during pregnancy in multiple sclerosis. The CDR3 has 12 residues. V lost 6 bases to trimming and J lost 8 bases, with 14 bases between them. Germline CDR1 is SGHDT and CDR2 is YYEEEE. Assay used: immunoSEQ multiplex PCR; TCRdb lists only in-frame clones, some missing. This sample carries some 59,000 clones, about 88% of them seen once, and the ten largest clones take about 2.5%. This TCR derives from a female donor with multiple sclerosis, enrolled in a pregnancy study. The sequencing used peripheral blood, collected in the first trimester of pregnancy. J is TRBJ1-2 and V is TRBV5-6; no firm D call. CDR3 loop: CASTDDGNGYTF. The CDR3 nucleotides are TGTGCCAGCACTGACGACGGGAACGGCTACACCTTC.